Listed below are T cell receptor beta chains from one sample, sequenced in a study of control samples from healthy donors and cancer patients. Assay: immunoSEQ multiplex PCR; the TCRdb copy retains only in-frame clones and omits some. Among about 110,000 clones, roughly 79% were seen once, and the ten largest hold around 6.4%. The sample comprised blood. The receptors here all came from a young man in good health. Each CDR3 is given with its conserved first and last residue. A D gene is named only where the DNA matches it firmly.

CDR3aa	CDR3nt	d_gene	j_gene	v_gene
CASSLSGRVEAFF	TGTGCCAGCAGTTTGTCAGGCAGGGTCGAAGCTTTCTTT	NA	TRBJ1-1	TRBV12-3/TRBV12-4
CASRVGDPYPYGYTF	TGTGCCAGCAGGGTTGGGGACCCTTACCCCTATGGCTACACCTTC	NA	TRBJ1-2	TRBV6-5
CASSREGPFMNTEAFF	TGTGCCAGCTCACGGGAAGGTCCTTTCATGAACACTGAAGCTTTCTTT	NA	TRBJ1-1	TRBV18
CASSQAPGGTDTQYF	TGCGCCAGCAGCCAAGCCCCGGGCGGAACAGATACGCAGTATTTT	NA	TRBJ2-3	TRBV4-1
CASSPGSGWETQYF	TGTGCCAGCAGCCCAGGGAGCGGTTGGGAGACCCAGTACTTC	NA	TRBJ2-5	TRBV7-2
CASSQASLADYNEQFF	TGCGCCAGCAGCCAAGCTAGTCTAGCGGATTACAATGAGCAGTTCTTC	TRBD2	TRBJ2-1	TRBV4-1
CASSIAWNTEAFF	TGTGCCAGTAGTATTGCCTGGAACACTGAAGCTTTCTTT	NA	TRBJ1-1	TRBV19
CASRLAGFTTDTQYF	TGTGCCAGCAGGCTAGCGGGGTTTACGACAGATACGCAGTATTTT	TRBD2	TRBJ2-3	TRBV5-4
CASSLGQGYRSPLHF	TGTGCCAGCAGCTTAGGACAGGGGTATCGATCACCCCTCCACTTT	TRBD1	TRBJ1-6	TRBV7-2
CASSQVAVAGGLGELFF	TGCGCCAGCAGCCAAGTTGCCGTAGCGGGGGGGCTTGGGGAGCTGTTTTTT	TRBD2	TRBJ2-2	TRBV4-1
CASSYPTGGSTDTQYF	TGCGCCAGCAGCTACCCGACAGGGGGGAGCACAGATACGCAGTATTTT	TRBD1	TRBJ2-3	TRBV5-1
CASSPNGGNTIYF	TGTGCCAGCTCACCAAACGGTGGAAACACCATATATTTT	NA	TRBJ1-3	TRBV18
CASTPSLSYNEQFF	TGTGCCAGTACCCCGTCCCTTTCCTACAATGAGCAGTTCTTC	NA	TRBJ2-1	TRBV19
CASRNVFSGGSYNEQFF	TGTGCCAGCCGGAACGTATTTAGCGGGGGCTCCTACAATGAGCAGTTCTTC	TRBD2	TRBJ2-1	TRBV27
CATGGGYSNQPQHF	TGTGCCACCGGTGGGGGATATAGCAATCAGCCCCAGCATTTT	NA	TRBJ1-5	TRBV24-1
CASSWGTSGGPQETQYF	TGCGCCAGCAGCTGGGGGACTAGCGGGGGACCCCAAGAGACCCAGTACTTC	TRBD2	TRBJ2-5	TRBV5-1